This is a list of T cell receptor beta chains from one sample in a study of T cells in Graves' hyperthyroidism and ophthalmopathy. TCRdb reprocessed the multiplex PCR reads with MiXCR, giving one entry per CDR3 protein. The sample lists fewer than 800,000 distinct CDR3 sequences; 16% were seen once. Material: blood. Source of these receptors: a man aged 18 to 29 with Graves' hyperthyroidism. Each CDR3 is given with its conserved first and last residue. Each record gives: CDR3 DNA, CDR3 protein, clone size, D gene, V gene, J gene. The D gene is left open where the match is weak. Rows give clone size only sometimes, using once, few, many, or a class for an expanded clone.

cdr3_nt: TGTGCCAGCAGCCAAGTACTAGCGGGAGACCATGAGCAGTTCTTC; cdr3_aa: CASSQVLAGDHEQFF; clone_size: NA; d_call: TRBD2; v_call: TRBV4-2; j_call: TRBJ2-1
cdr3_nt: TGTGCCAGCAGCTTAGCCCCAACGGGGGGCAATGAGCAGTTCTTC; cdr3_aa: CASSLAPTGGNEQFF; clone_size: few; d_call: TRBD2; v_call: TRBV7-9; j_call: TRBJ2-1
cdr3_nt: TGTGCCAGCAGACCTAACGGACTAGCGGGAGGATACGAGCAGTACTTC; cdr3_aa: CASRPNGLAGGYEQYF; clone_size: NA; d_call: TRBD2; v_call: TRBV28; j_call: TRBJ2-7
cdr3_nt: TGTGCCAGCACCTTTTTGTCAGGAACAAAGACCCAGTACTTC; cdr3_aa: CASTFLSGTKTQYF; clone_size: NA; d_call: NA; v_call: TRBV28; j_call: TRBJ2-5
cdr3_nt: TGTGCCAGCAGTGAAGGTATGGGACGTGAGCAGTTCTTC; cdr3_aa: CASSEGMGREQFF; clone_size: many; d_call: NA; v_call: TRBV2; j_call: TRBJ2-1
cdr3_nt: TGCGCCAGCAGCGTAACCGGGACAGGCTCAACTGGAAACACCATATATTTT; cdr3_aa: CASSVTGTGSTGNTIYF; clone_size: NA; d_call: TRBD1; v_call: TRBV4-1; j_call: TRBJ1-3
cdr3_nt: TGTGCCTGGAACATCGCGAACTCTGGAAACACCATATATTTT; cdr3_aa: CAWNIANSGNTIYF; clone_size: many; d_call: NA; v_call: TRBV30; j_call: TRBJ1-3
cdr3_nt: TGCGCCAGCAGCCCAAAAGGGACAGGGGGGGATACGCAGTATTTT; cdr3_aa: CASSPKGTGGDTQYF; clone_size: NA; d_call: TRBD1; v_call: TRBV5-1; j_call: TRBJ2-3
cdr3_nt: TGTGCCAGCAGCTACCTAGCGGGGGGACAGGGTGAGCAGTTCTTC; cdr3_aa: CASSYLAGGQGEQFF; clone_size: many; d_call: TRBD2; v_call: TRBV7-3; j_call: TRBJ2-1
cdr3_nt: TGTGCCAGCAGCGTAGGAGCCGGAGCGGGACCTGGGGGGGATACGCAGTATTTT; cdr3_aa: CASSVGAGAGPGGDTQYF; clone_size: NA; d_call: TRBD2; v_call: TRBV9; j_call: TRBJ2-3
cdr3_nt: TGTGCCAGCAGCCCCCCTGGCGGGAGCGAGTACAATGAGCAGTTCTTC; cdr3_aa: CASSPPGGSEYNEQFF; clone_size: few; d_call: TRBD2; v_call: TRBV5-6; j_call: TRBJ2-1
cdr3_nt: TGCAGTGCCCGACAGGGATCACCTAATCAGCCCCAGCATTTT; cdr3_aa: CSARQGSPNQPQHF; clone_size: NA; d_call: TRBD1; v_call: TRBV20-1; j_call: TRBJ1-5
cdr3_nt: TGCAGTGCCCAGCGGGAGATAAGCACAGATACGCAGTATTTT; cdr3_aa: CSAQREISTDTQYF; clone_size: NA; d_call: TRBD2; v_call: TRBV20-1; j_call: TRBJ2-3
cdr3_nt: TGTGCCAGCCCCGAGGGGGTTACCTACGAGCAGTACTTC; cdr3_aa: CASPEGVTYEQYF; clone_size: NA; d_call: NA; v_call: TRBV5-7; j_call: TRBJ2-7
cdr3_nt: TGTGCCAGCTCACCAGTTGTAGGGGGCGGTCAATACGAGCAGTACTTC; cdr3_aa: CASSPVVGGGQYEQYF; clone_size: NA; d_call: TRBD1; v_call: TRBV18; j_call: TRBJ2-7
cdr3_nt: TGTGCCAGCAGTTACGACGGGGGACAAGAGACCCAGTACTTC; cdr3_aa: CASSYDGGQETQYF; clone_size: few; d_call: NA; v_call: TRBV6-2/TRBV6-3; j_call: TRBJ2-5
cdr3_nt: TGCAGTGCGCAGGGGGTACGAAATTCACCCCTCCACTTT; cdr3_aa: CSAQGVRNSPLHF; clone_size: NA; d_call: TRBD1; v_call: TRBV20-1; j_call: TRBJ1-6
cdr3_nt: TGTGCCAGCAGCGTACAGATTGCAACTAATGAAAAACTGTTTTTT; cdr3_aa: CASSVQIATNEKLFF; clone_size: NA; d_call: NA; v_call: TRBV7-2; j_call: TRBJ1-4
cdr3_nt: TGTGCCAGCAGGGTTGGTAGCAATCAGCCCCAGCATTTT; cdr3_aa: CASRVGSNQPQHF; clone_size: many; d_call: NA; v_call: TRBV6-1; j_call: TRBJ1-5
cdr3_nt: TGCGCCAGCGGAGCATTAAGGGTATACGACGAGCAGTACTTC; cdr3_aa: CASGALRVYDEQYF; clone_size: many; d_call: NA; v_call: TRBV10-2; j_call: TRBJ2-7
cdr3_nt: TGTGCTAGTGGTTTACCTCAGGTGGGCCAGTTAGGGGAGACCCAGTACTTC; cdr3_aa: CASGLPQVGQLGETQYF; clone_size: many; d_call: NA; v_call: TRBV12-5; j_call: TRBJ2-5
cdr3_nt: TGTGCCAGCTTCGAAGAAGGTAATGAGCAGTTCTTC; cdr3_aa: CASFEEGNEQFF; clone_size: many; d_call: NA; v_call: TRBV2; j_call: TRBJ2-1
cdr3_nt: TGTGCCAGCAGTTCACAGGACAGGGGGCTTTGGGAGACCCAGTACTTC; cdr3_aa: CASSSQDRGLWETQYF; clone_size: NA; d_call: TRBD1; v_call: TRBV25-1; j_call: TRBJ2-5
cdr3_nt: TGTGCCAGCACTGCTAGCGGTGCCTACGAGCAGTACTTC; cdr3_aa: CASTASGAYEQYF; clone_size: many; d_call: TRBD2; v_call: TRBV2; j_call: TRBJ2-7
cdr3_nt: TGTGCCAGCAGCCCCCGCCAATGGGGCTACGAGCAGTACTTC; cdr3_aa: CASSPRQWGYEQYF; clone_size: NA; d_call: NA; v_call: TRBV9; j_call: TRBJ2-7
cdr3_nt: TGCAGTGCTACCCAACTAGCGGGCCCCACCACCGGGGAGCCGTTTTTT; cdr3_aa: CSATQLAGPTTGEPFF; clone_size: NA; d_call: TRBD2; v_call: TRBV20-1; j_call: TRBJ2-2
cdr3_nt: TGTGCCAGCAGTTTCCCAAGTTGGGGGGCCAACGTCCTGACTTTC; cdr3_aa: CASSFPSWGANVLTF; clone_size: NA; d_call: NA; v_call: TRBV28; j_call: TRBJ2-6
cdr3_nt: TGCAGCGTTCGACCGGGGGGCTCGGAGACCCAGTACTTC; cdr3_aa: CSVRPGGSETQYF; clone_size: NA; d_call: NA; v_call: TRBV29-1; j_call: TRBJ2-5
cdr3_nt: TGTGCCAGCAGTGACTCCAGGGGAGCATACTTC; cdr3_aa: CASSDSRGAYF; clone_size: few; d_call: NA; v_call: TRBV2; j_call: TRBJ2-7
cdr3_nt: TGTGCCAGTAGTATAGGCCCACAGGGACCTGAAGCTTTCTTT; cdr3_aa: CASSIGPQGPEAFF; clone_size: few; d_call: NA; v_call: TRBV19; j_call: TRBJ1-1
cdr3_nt: TGTGCCAGCAGTTGGACGGAGGGGAGCACTGAAGCTTTCTTT; cdr3_aa: CASSWTEGSTEAFF; clone_size: NA; d_call: NA; v_call: TRBV11-2; j_call: TRBJ1-1
cdr3_nt: TGTGCCAGCAGCCAAGAAATGAAACGGAGCGCCGGGGAGCTGTTTTTT; cdr3_aa: CASSQEMKRSAGELFF; clone_size: NA; d_call: NA; v_call: TRBV3-1; j_call: TRBJ2-2
cdr3_nt: TGTGCCAGCAGCCGCCCGATGGGGGAGAGCTCCTACGAGCAGTACTTC; cdr3_aa: CASSRPMGESSYEQYF; clone_size: many; d_call: NA; v_call: TRBV7-9; j_call: TRBJ2-7
cdr3_nt: TGTGCCAGCAGTCCCCGCATGGGCACAGATACGCAGTATTTT; cdr3_aa: CASSPRMGTDTQYF; clone_size: many; d_call: NA; v_call: TRBV12-3/TRBV12-4; j_call: TRBJ2-3
cdr3_nt: TGTGCCAGCAGCCCCCTGGGGCTAGCGGTCACCGGGGAGCTGTTTTTT; cdr3_aa: CASSPLGLAVTGELFF; clone_size: NA; d_call: TRBD2; v_call: TRBV6-2/TRBV6-3; j_call: TRBJ2-2
cdr3_nt: TGTGCCAGTAGTCCATTACGCCGGACAGGCGCTAATGAAAAACTGTTTTTT; cdr3_aa: CASSPLRRTGANEKLFF; clone_size: few; d_call: TRBD1; v_call: TRBV19; j_call: TRBJ1-4
cdr3_nt: TGTGCCAGTAGTATAAGCGGAGACTACAATGAGCAGTTCTTC; cdr3_aa: CASSISGDYNEQFF; clone_size: few; d_call: NA; v_call: TRBV19; j_call: TRBJ2-1
cdr3_nt: TGTGCCAGCAGAGTAGGACAGTCCCCTGAGCAGTTCTTC; cdr3_aa: CASRVGQSPEQFF; clone_size: many; d_call: NA; v_call: TRBV2; j_call: TRBJ2-1
cdr3_nt: TGCGCCAGCAGCCAAGCCCTAGCGGGATCCTACGAGCAGTACTTC; cdr3_aa: CASSQALAGSYEQYF; clone_size: once; d_call: TRBD2; v_call: TRBV4-1; j_call: TRBJ2-7
cdr3_nt: TGTGCCAGCAGGAGGACACCGAGTTATGGCTACACCTTC; cdr3_aa: CASRRTPSYGYTF; clone_size: many; d_call: NA; v_call: TRBV2; j_call: TRBJ1-2
cdr3_nt: TGTGCCAGCAGTTTAACCCGGGGCGAGCAGTACTTC; cdr3_aa: CASSLTRGEQYF; clone_size: many; d_call: NA; v_call: TRBV12-3/TRBV12-4; j_call: TRBJ2-7
cdr3_nt: TGTACCAGCAGCGTCCCGGGACTAGCGGGAGGGGCCCAGTACTTC; cdr3_aa: CTSSVPGLAGGAQYF; clone_size: NA; d_call: TRBD2; v_call: TRBV7-2; j_call: TRBJ2-5
cdr3_nt: TGTGCCAGCAGCTTAGAATACGGTGAAGCTTTCTTT; cdr3_aa: CASSLEYGEAFF; clone_size: NA; d_call: NA; v_call: TRBV7-9; j_call: TRBJ1-1
cdr3_nt: TGTGCCATCTCTCCGGGACATACCTACGAGCAGTACTTC; cdr3_aa: CAISPGHTYEQYF; clone_size: NA; d_call: NA; v_call: TRBV10-3; j_call: TRBJ2-7
cdr3_nt: TGTGCCAGCAGCCCCTCGTCTAGCGGGAGGTGGGAGACCCAGTACTTC; cdr3_aa: CASSPSSSGRWETQYF; clone_size: many; d_call: TRBD2; v_call: TRBV11-2; j_call: TRBJ2-5
cdr3_nt: TGTGCCAGCAGCCAACCGACGCAGGGCACCAGGGAGCTGTTTTTT; cdr3_aa: CASSQPTQGTRELFF; clone_size: NA; d_call: NA; v_call: TRBV6-4; j_call: TRBJ2-2
cdr3_nt: TGTGCCAGCAGTTTATATTGGGGAGGGGGGACAGGGAATGGTTACGAGCAGTACTTC; cdr3_aa: CASSLYWGGGTGNGYEQYF; clone_size: many; d_call: TRBD1; v_call: TRBV27; j_call: TRBJ2-7
cdr3_nt: TGTGCCAGCAGTCCCGGGGCAGGGGGGACCATCACCCAGTACTTC; cdr3_aa: CASSPGAGGTITQYF; clone_size: many; d_call: NA; v_call: TRBV28; j_call: TRBJ2-5